A selection of T cell receptor beta chains follows, all from one sample in a study of T cell changes during pregnancy in multiple sclerosis. Only in-frame clones appear in the TCRdb table, and some are missing; sequencing was by immunoSEQ multiplex PCR. The sample consists of 65,000 to 85,000 clones, nearly 95% of them appearing once. Sequencing was performed on CD4+ T cells from peripheral blood mononuclear cells, taken after pregnancy. The receptors come from a female donor with multiple sclerosis, enrolled in a pregnancy study. Both conserved end residues are part of each CDR3.

>TRBV28|14|TRBJ2-7
CATTPGTGKYEQYF
>TRBV2|14|TRBJ1-5
CVSSGQGRNQPQHF
>TRBV7-9|14|TRBJ2-2
CAGQGAANTGELFF
>TRBV2|14|TRBJ1-4
CASTDRRTNEKLFF
>TRBV14|13|TRBJ1-6
CASSGTVNSPLHF
>TRBV28|14|TRBJ1-5
CASSFPRVNQPQHF
>TRBV5-5|18|TRBJ2-2
CASSLRGLGRATTGELFF
>TRBV6-1|15|TRBJ2-7
CASSEAAASTYEQYF
>TRBV7-2|16|TRBJ2-2
CASSYSPGRGTGELFF
>TRBV13|17|TRBJ2-7
CASSRRGAGITLYEQYF
>TRBV10-3|14|TRBJ2-1
CASAGEGGHNEQFF
>TRBV7-8|15|TRBJ2-2
CASSYTGLSTGELFF
>TRBV19|15|TRBJ1-2
CASSQRSGVDYGYTF
>TRBV18|17|TRBJ1-1
CASSGIVRKGADAEAFF
>TRBV5-4|14|TRBJ2-3
CASSLPGGADTQYF
>TRBV6-1|12|TRBJ2-1
CASSRQHNEQFF
>TRBV27|16|TRBJ2-1
CASSFERLAVNNEQFF
>TRBV28|14|TRBJ1-5
CASSFPGTGQAQHF
>TRBV2|15|TRBJ2-1
CASSEGGGGFDEQFF
>TRBV7-8|14|TRBJ2-1
CASEETSGVNEQFF
>TRBV11-3|14|TRBJ2-1
CASSFSGTTNEQFF
>TRBV19|14|TRBJ2-1
CASRGGGSYNEQFF
>TRBV19|14|TRBJ2-7
CASSIEHIHYEQYF
>TRBV7-3|14|TRBJ2-2
CASSLMGSTGELFF
>TRBV27|15|TRBJ1-1
CASSLSPGPNTEAFF
>TRBV2|15|TRBJ2-1
CASRMRGGRHNEQFF
>TRBV6-5|14|TRBJ1-1
CASSYDRESTEAFF
>TRBV5-1|14|TRBJ1-1
CASSSGQGNTEAFF
>TRBV5-6|12|TRBJ1-2
CASYPRTGGYTF
>TRBV6-5|13|TRBJ2-5
CASSYQGRETQYF
>TRBV5-1|14|TRBJ1-4
CASSSGQGREKLFF
>TRBV5-1|13|TRBJ2-3
CASSRTSTDTQYF
>TRBV5-4|17|TRBJ1-2
CASSLERPRTSNYGYTF
>TRBV19|16|TRBJ2-1
CASSILRGRGRNEQFF
>TRBV28|14|TRBJ1-2
CASSLTGKGYGYTF
>TRBV6-5|11|TRBJ2-7
CASGQGYEQYF
>TRBV5-1|16|TRBJ1-1
CASSRRAGSGNTEAFF
>TRBV6-6|12|TRBJ1-5
CASSQGGQPQHF
>TRBV30|16|TRBJ2-1
CAWSVLAGRPYNEQFF
>TRBV9|16|TRBJ2-7
CASSQTSGGASYEQYF
>TRBV5-6|17|TRBJ1-3
CASSLARQLYSGNTIYF